This T cell receptor (beta chain) is from a study of blood T cells in healthy people across ages. General observations from the study: Per million T cells, TCR beta diversity dropped roughly linearly as age increased.

This CDR3 is 12 amino acids long. Germline loops: CDR1 KGHSH, CDR2 LQKENI. V lost 6 bases and J lost 6, with 12 bases in between. This clonotype was seen many times. Its antigen is not identified. The study drew donors from healthy Caucasian individuals in Russia aged about 6 to 90. Every sample yielded at least 6 million isolated PBMCs. Through a sample-barcoded 5' primer and a J-beta primer mix, a second PCR was run for 7 to 11 cycles. Each cDNA molecule received a tag from a template-switch adaptor that had 12 random nucleotides. TCRdb re-derived calls from the 5' RACE reads in MiXCR, one entry per CDR3 protein. The top ten hold under 35% of the sample, which has roughly 700,000 distinct CDR3 sequences, 49% seen once.

The specimen sequenced was blood. The receptor was derived from a woman aged 55 to 70 in good health. The V call is TRBV18, the J call TRBJ2-7; D ambiguous. The CDR3 bases are TGTGCCAGCTCCCCCTTTGGGCTCGAGCAGTACTTC. It encodes CASSPFGLEQYF.